This T cell receptor (beta chain) was observed in a study of OX40 agonist ivuxolimab in advanced cancers. The study in broad terms: Ivuxolimab, which targeted the costimulatory receptor OX40 (CD134), was an agonistic, fully human IgG2 monoclonal antibody. In the dose-escalation cohort, 70% to 85% of patients were male, and the mean age was approximately 60 years with a range of roughly 20 to 85. Intravenous ivuxolimab was administered to patients every 2 weeks at six dose levels: 0.01, 0.1, 0.3, 1.5, 3 and 10 mg/kg. The paper describes the monotherapy dose-escalation part (N of about 47 patients) of the phase I trial of ivuxolimab. Three dose-escalation patients achieved partial responses, one with hepatocellular carcinoma and two with cutaneous melanoma. Among the approximately 54 dose-escalation patients, around 20 had hepatocellular carcinoma, roughly 15 melanoma, 9 renal cell carcinoma and 9 head and neck cancer. Peripheral TCRbeta sequencing was intended to test whether TCR sequence diversity was altered and clonal T-cell expansion was caused by ivuxolimab. Prior anti-PD-1, anti-PD-L1 or anti-CTLA-4 therapy was permitted, and 35% to 40% of dose-escalation patients had received checkpoint inhibitors. What the authors observed across the whole study: In partial responders in the 0.1-3.0 mg/kg groups, normalized peripheral clonal expansion was found to be among the lowest, especially among CD8+ T cells. Clonal expansion of both CD4+ and CD8+ blood T cells was observed from baseline to week 6 at doses 0.1 to 3.0 mg/kg. The antigen specificity of the peripheral T cells that underwent clonal expansion was not determined. On average, CD8+ T cells showed more expanded clones than CD4+ T cells after ivuxolimab. Low levels of normalized T-cell clonal expansion were also seen in some nonresponding patients.

Genomic DNA was extracted from sorted cells for sequencing of the TCRbeta CDR3 region. TCRbeta CDR3 regions were sequenced using the immunoSEQ Assay. Not all clones reach the TCRdb copy of this immuneACCESS table, which keeps in-frame sequences only. Checked studies attribute under half of the gap to unresolved V genes and leave the rest unexplained. This sample lists about 49,000 clones; roughly 94% were detected once. Approximately 10% of the sample comes from the top ten. Concerning this clone: Its antigen has not been determined. No qualities accompany the bases; no much larger clone lies one base away.

The trial excluded patients who had a history of autoimmune disease or who were on systemic immunosuppression. Peripheral blood for TCR sequencing was drawn from every dose cohort at baseline, at cycle 4 day 1 and at cycle 7 day 1. Samples came from an open-label, multicenter, first-in-human phase I dose-escalation trial of ivuxolimab. Adults with locally advanced or metastatic melanoma, renal cell, hepatocellular, or head and neck squamous cell carcinoma were enrolled in the trial. Before TCR sequencing, CD4+ T cells and CD8+ T cells from peripheral blood were sorted into separate populations. The sample in question was CD4+ or CD8+ T cells sorted from blood, obtained in a trial of the OX40 agonist ivuxolimab. This receptor was obtained from an adult with an advanced solid tumor such as melanoma, head and neck, liver or kidney cancer.

The sequenced DNA: TGTGCCAGCAGCCCCCTCGGGGGACTAGGTGCCTACGAGCAGTACTTC. Its product reads: CASSPLGGLGAYEQYF. Here the chain combines TRBV7-9 and TRBJ2-7; a stretch of 8 junction bases matches TRBD2. The CDR3, cysteine through phenylalanine, is 16 amino acids long. Just the 48-base CDR3 DNA is kept, in frame starting at base 1. For this chain, trimming is 5 bases at the V end and 2 bases at the J end, and the number of junction bases without a gene match is 11. Reading the germline V gene (reference sequence) gives CDR1 SEHNR and CDR2 FQNEAQ.